A single T cell receptor beta chain is shown here with its context. Its antigen target is currently unknown. Per-nucleotide qualities are absent, and no much larger clonotype sits a single base away. Preparation of the library involved 5' RACE. Instrument used: Illumina HiSeq 2500. A second PCR of about 7 to 12 cycles was performed with a sample-barcoded 5' primer and a J-beta primer mix. A unique molecular identifier was introduced onto each TCR beta cDNA molecule by a template-switch 5' adaptor carrying 12 random nucleotides. At least 3 million CDR3-containing paired-end reads were obtained from each sample. The Mint cDNA synthesis kit, primed by a TRBC-specific oligonucleotide, was used to synthesize first-strand cDNA from all RNA. All cDNA was treated with uracil-DNA glycosylase and then went through a first 18-cycle PCR with the universal primers M1SS and BC2_uni_R. In the paper's pipeline: For normalization, 1 million high-quality reads, each with a distinct molecular identifier, were randomly selected from each sample. Reads sharing molecular identifiers were discarded rather than binned into consensus sequences. MiTCR, set to a Q25 quality threshold and the strictest error-elimination algorithm, was used for CDR3 identification, clonotype clustering and error correction. Lower-bound total TCR beta diversity was estimated with a nonparametric unseen species model using Euler transformation. TCRdb reprocessing: public reads trimmed at Q25 with fastp, clones called with MiXCR, in-frame beta chains kept. Entries that share a CDR3 protein sequence are merged under the most common genes and DNA. None of the V and J calls come from the authors' own analysis; TCRdb made them. The sample profile shows 1.5 million to 2 million distinct CDR3 sequences; approximately 50% of them were found once. The ten largest clonotypes hold roughly 2.1% of the sample.

The 39 donors, aged about 6 to 95 years, were systemically healthy Caucasian individuals from Russia. Ten milliliters of peripheral blood were drawn from each donor into EDTA-treated Vacutainer tubes. Ficoll-Paque density-gradient centrifugation was used to isolate PBMCs, with at least 6 million obtained per sample. Total RNA was extracted from PBMCs with Trizol reagent, with at least 5.5 micrograms obtained per sample. Naive CD45RAhigh/CD27high T cell percentages were measured by flow cytometry on a PBMC aliquot from every donor. The cysteine opens and the phenylalanine closes a CDR3 of 20 amino acids. The DNA shown is the 60-base CDR3, in frame from base 1. Per the germline V gene, SGHRS is the CDR1 and YFSETQ is the CDR2. Relative to germline, V is 3 bases shorter and J is 4 bases shorter, with 32 bases between their ends. The data stem from a study of blood T cells in healthy people across ages (dated by TCRdb to between 2015 and 2017). In terms of the full investigation: In model experiments, template switching captured roughly one uniquely barcoded TCR beta cDNA molecule for every two T cells. Two additional independent replicas of 1 million unique cDNA reads from the same blood draw were analyzed for two donors (one aged 18 to 29 and one aged 80 or older). To avoid experimental bias, donors of different ages were randomly spread across the sequencing lanes. Using deep sequencing normalized with unique cDNA molecular identifiers, the study measured how TCR beta repertoire diversity changes with age. The donors were split into four age groups: young (average around 15 years), middle-aged (around 37), aged (roughly 60) and long-lived (more than 80).

Paper-wide results and their limitations: Since profiling was done on bulk unsorted PBMCs, naive and antigen-experienced compartments could not be conclusively compared. The CMV infection status of donors was not known, potentially confounding age-related changes in expanded clonotypes. Observed TCR beta diversity correlated strongly with the percentage of naive T cells measured by flow cytometry. Total diversity estimates from one million sequenced T cells were considered lower bounds and underestimates. Compared with the aged group, the long-lived group had more naive CD4+ T cells, fewer expanded clones and increased TCR diversity, suggesting age selection. As age increased, observed TCR beta diversity per million T cells dropped in a roughly linear way, and a significant reduction was already evident by age 40.

This sequence was found in a woman in her 40s in good health. The chain is made from TRBV5-1 and TRBJ2-7; the best D guess is TRBD2, with 8 bases matching. The specimen sequenced was blood. The CDR3 loop reads CASSYGTGTEGVAGFYEQYF. The nucleotide sequence reads as follows: TGCGCCAGCAGCTACGGGACCGGGACAGAGGGTGTAGCGGGGTTTTACGAGCAGTACTTC.